This TCR beta chain was identified in a study of cytotoxic CD8 clonotypes in ibrutinib-treated CLL. Findings of the study overall: Different sampling times were used for sustained-remission and progressing patients.

CDR3 size: 14 residues. Germline CDR1 reads SGHRS; CDR2 reads YFSETQ. Trimming took 4 bases from V and 3 from J, leaving 10 bases between them. This table comes from immunoSEQ multiplex PCR, and its TCRdb copy is limited to in-frame clones, with some not included. The sample lists approximately 320,000 clones; 67% were seen once. This clone was seen only a few times. The target antigen is unknown. This rearrangement joins TRBV5-1 to TRBJ2-2; D unresolved. This TCR derives from a human donor with chronic lymphocytic leukemia. This specimen was PBMCs, taken after 36 months of ibrutinib treatment. CDR3 coding DNA: TGCGCCAGCAGCCAATTGACATACACCGGGGAGCTGTTTTTT. It encodes CASSQLTYTGELFF.